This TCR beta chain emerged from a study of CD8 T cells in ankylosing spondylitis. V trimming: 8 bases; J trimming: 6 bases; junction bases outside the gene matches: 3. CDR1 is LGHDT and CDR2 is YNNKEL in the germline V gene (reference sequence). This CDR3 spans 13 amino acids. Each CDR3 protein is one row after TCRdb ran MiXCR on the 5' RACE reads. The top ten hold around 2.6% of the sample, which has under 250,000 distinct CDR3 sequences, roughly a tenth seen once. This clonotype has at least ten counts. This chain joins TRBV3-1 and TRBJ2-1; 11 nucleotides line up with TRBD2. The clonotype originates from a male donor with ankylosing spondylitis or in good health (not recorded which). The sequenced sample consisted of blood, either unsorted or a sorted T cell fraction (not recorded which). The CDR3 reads CASSGTSGNEQFF. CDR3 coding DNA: TGTGCCAGCTCCGGGACTAGCGGCAATGAGCAGTTCTTC.